These 2 T cell receptor beta chains originate from one sample sequenced in a study of OX40 agonist ivuxolimab in advanced cancers. Method: immunoSEQ multiplex PCR; TCRdb's copy keeps in-frame clones and lacks some. The sample yields 35,000 to 40,000 clones, roughly 80% seen once. The starting material was CD4+ or CD8+ T cells sorted from blood, obtained in a trial of the OX40 agonist ivuxolimab. All receptors derive from an adult with an advanced solid tumor such as melanoma, head and neck, liver or kidney cancer.

The chain recombines TRBV9 with TRBJ2-5; weak D call: TRBD2 (5 bases). Germline V lookup: CDR1 SGDLS, CDR2 YYNGEE. This CDR3 has 13 amino acids. The V end lost 4 bases, the J end lost 6 bases, and 13 bases lay between the germline ends. In nucleotides, the CDR3 is TGTGCCAGCAGCCCCGGAGGTGAAAAGACCCAGTACTTC. Encoded protein: CASSPGGEKTQYF.

This clone was seen a few times. The V and J genes are TRBV20-1 and TRBJ1-4; D not resolved. Germline values: CDR1 DFQATT, CDR2 SNEGSKA (reference sequence). CDR3 size: 11 residues. The ends were cut back, 3 bases at V and 8 bases at J, with 7 bases in the middle. This CDR3 is CSARNSEKLFF. The CDR3 nucleotides are TGCAGTGCTAGGAACAGCGAAAAACTGTTTTTT.